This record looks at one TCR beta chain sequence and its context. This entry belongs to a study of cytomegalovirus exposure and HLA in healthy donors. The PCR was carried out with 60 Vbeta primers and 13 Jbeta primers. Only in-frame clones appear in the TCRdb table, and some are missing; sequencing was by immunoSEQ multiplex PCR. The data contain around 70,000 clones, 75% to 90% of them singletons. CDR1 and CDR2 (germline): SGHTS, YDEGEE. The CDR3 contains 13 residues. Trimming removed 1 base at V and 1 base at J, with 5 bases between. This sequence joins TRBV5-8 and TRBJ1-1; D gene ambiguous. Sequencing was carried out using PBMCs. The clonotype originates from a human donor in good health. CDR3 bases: TGTGCCAGCAGCTTGAATAAGAACACTGAAGCTTTCTTT. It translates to CASSLNKNTEAFF.